Sequencing of this TCR beta chain was carried out in a study of beta chain features in type 1 diabetes. The overall study: Cell yields, gender and age were similar in healthy donors and patients.

The isolated RNA, all of it, was reverse transcribed, so expressed TCRB transcripts were what got sequenced. Only in-frame clones appear in the TCRdb table, and some are missing; sequencing was by immunoSEQ multiplex PCR. The table lists 860,000 or so clones, 15% to 20% of them singletons, with 0.02% to 0.03% in the top ten. Study-level findings and limits: The study found that naive, central memory and Treg TCRB repertoires appeared more similar in patients than in healthy donors.

CDR3 length equals 15 residues. The V segment lost 3 bases and the J segment 4 bases; nucleotides outside the gene matches: 1. Germline V gene data show CDR1 as MDHEN and CDR2 as SYDVKM. Concerning this clone: No antigen is known for it.

The V gene is TRBV28, the J gene TRBJ2-2, with TRBD1 matching 11 bases. Sequencing input: naive CD4+ T cells from blood. This receptor was identified in a woman aged 18 to 35 in good health. In DNA, the CDR3 is TGTGCCAGCAGTTTTGGGACAGGGGGCACCGGGGAGCTGTTTTTT. Protein sequence: CASSFGTGGTGELFF.